The clone carrying this T cell receptor (beta chain) was picked up many times. Its antigen is unknown. Amplification targeted TCR beta CDR3 regions from RNA transcripts. TCR CDR3 underwent first-round RT-PCR with the HTBI primer set. One entry per CDR3 protein, called by TCRdb with MiXCR from the multiplex PCR reads. In the table there are some 600,000 distinct CDR3 sequences, approximately 15% of which are singletons. Blood was obtained at the first hyperthyroidism diagnosis, which preceded any ophthalmopathy symptoms. Trimming removed 5 bases from V and 1 base from J; junction bases left unmatched: 0. The CDR3 is 13 amino acids. CDR1 and CDR2 from the germline V gene are SGHAT and FQDESV (reference sequence). The data originate from a study of T cells in Graves' hyperthyroidism and ophthalmopathy. Study in general: Prior to any treatment, at the point of initial diagnosis, peripheral blood was collected.

Study-level results: Ophthalmopathy was predicted by the model a median of around 5.9 months ahead of onset.

The V gene is TRBV11-1, the J gene TRBJ2-7, with 9 bases fitting TRBD1. The origin of this receptor is a woman in her twenties or thirties with Graves' hyperthyroidism that later progressed to Graves' ophthalmopathy. The material sequenced was blood. In DNA, the CDR3 is TGTGCCAGCAGCGACAGGGGGTCCTACGAGCAGTACTTC. Its protein product is CASSDRGSYEQYF.